A selection of T cell receptor beta chains follows, all from one sample in a study of early T cells in non-severe SARS-CoV-2 infection. From the 5' RACE reads, TCRdb called clonotypes with MiXCR, one entry per CDR3 protein. The profile covers about 130,000 distinct CDR3 sequences, with just under 15% appearing a single time and roughly a fifth taken by the ten largest. Specimen: whole blood. The receptors here all came from an adult who was a healthcare worker with PCR-confirmed SARS-CoV-2 infection or an uninfected control (not recorded which). CDR3s include the opening cysteine and the closing phenylalanine or tryptophan. The D gene is left open where the match is weak. Rows give clone size only sometimes, using once, few, many, or a class for an expanded clone.

TGTGCCAGCAGTTTGTCGACTAGCGGGATAGGGTATGAGCAGTTCTTC CASSLSTSGIGYEQFF TRBD2 - TRBJ2-1 TRBV6-5
TGTGCCAGCAGCCCCGCCGGGGCAGATACGCAGTATTTT CASSPAGADTQYF - many TRBJ2-3 TRBV3-1
TGCGCCAGCAGCTTGGAACTAGCGGGGTCATCAGATACGCAGTATTTT CASSLELAGSSDTQYF TRBD2 - TRBJ2-3 TRBV5-1
TGCGCCAGCAGCCTAGCGGGGAGAGAGACCCAGTACTTC CASSLAGRETQYF TRBD2 many TRBJ2-5 TRBV12-3/TRBV12-4
TGTGCCAGCAGCTGGGGGGGCAAGAACACTGAAGCTTTCTTT CASSWGGKNTEAFF - few TRBJ1-1 TRBV5-5
TGCAGTGGCACGACCGCGGGGCTGAGCTATGGCTACACCTTC CSGTTAGLSYGYTF - - TRBJ1-2 TRBV20-1
TGTGCCAGCTCACCGACGACAGGGGGCAATAACTATGGCTACACCTTC CASSPTTGGNNYGYTF TRBD1 - TRBJ1-2 TRBV18
TGTGCCAGCACCAATCGCCGACTAGCGGGGGGATATACGCAGTATTTT CASTNRRLAGGYTQYF TRBD2 few TRBJ2-3 TRBV12-3/TRBV12-4
TGTGCCAGCAGTTTGATACAGGGAAATGGAAACACCATATATTTT CASSLIQGNGNTIYF - many TRBJ1-3 TRBV12-3/TRBV12-4
TGTGCCAGCAGCTCAGATCCGGGGGGCGAGGAGACCCAGTACTTC CASSSDPGGEETQYF - - TRBJ2-5 TRBV7-3
TGTGCCAGCAGCCAAACTCAACTAGCGGGGGAAGACATTCAGTACTTC CASSQTQLAGEDIQYF TRBD2 few TRBJ2-4 TRBV3-1
TGTGCCAGCAGTGTGGGGAACTTGAAGGACGAGCGTGGCTACACCTTC CASSVGNLKDERGYTF - - TRBJ1-2 TRBV25-1
TGCAGTGCTAGAGCCGGGACTAGCGGGGGCTTAGAGTTCTTC CSARAGTSGGLEFF TRBD2 few TRBJ2-1 TRBV20-1
TGCAGCGCCGCCGCAGGGGACCAGCCCCAGCATTTT CSAAAGDQPQHF - - TRBJ1-5 TRBV29-1
TGTGCCAGCAGCGTCGGGACAGCTAGCACAGATACGCAGTATTTT CASSVGTASTDTQYF TRBD1 few TRBJ2-3 TRBV9
TGTGCCAGCAGTGGACCCCAGGAGAACACTGAAGCTTTCTTT CASSGPQENTEAFF - - TRBJ1-1 TRBV2
TGTGCCAGCAGCCTGGGTGGAGACAGGGGCTATGGCTACACCTTC CASSLGGDRGYGYTF TRBD1 few TRBJ1-2 TRBV5-6
TGTGCCAGCAGTGAAAGATGGACATCCTCTATCATGGGACGGCATTTT CASSERWTSSIMGRHF - - TRBJ1-5 TRBV2
TGCGCCAGCAGCTTGGCTAGCGGGGGGTATTACAATGAGCAGTTCTTC CASSLASGGYYNEQFF TRBD2 - TRBJ2-1 TRBV5-1
TGTGCCAGCAGCCTCCTGACGGATTCTTATGGCTACACCTTC CASSLLTDSYGYTF - - TRBJ1-2 TRBV7-9
TGTGCCAGCAGCCAAAAACAGGGTACAGATACGCAGTATTTT CASSQKQGTDTQYF - - TRBJ2-3 TRBV3-1
TGTGCCACCAGCAGGAGGGGTAGCGGGAACGAGCAGTACTTC CATSRRGSGNEQYF TRBD2 few TRBJ2-7 TRBV15
TGTGCCAGCAGCGTAGGGACAGGGACAGGGGACGAGCAGTACTTC CASSVGTGTGDEQYF TRBD1 - TRBJ2-7 TRBV9
TGTGCCAGCGGTGGGGCCAACGTCCTGACTTTC CASGGANVLTF - - TRBJ2-6 TRBV30
TGTGCCAGCAGCGCGAACCAAGAGACCCAGTACTTC CASSANQETQYF - few TRBJ2-5 TRBV13
TGTGCCAGCAGTTTTAAGGGACAACGGATAAACCCCCGCCAAGAGACCCAGTACTTC CASSFKGQRINPRQETQYF - few TRBJ2-5 TRBV12-3/TRBV12-4
TGCGCCAGCAGCCCGGTGGGGGATGAAAAACTGTTTTTT CASSPVGDEKLFF - - TRBJ1-4 TRBV5-1
TGTGCCAGTAGTAGGGGAAACACCGGGGAGCTGTTTTTT CASSRGNTGELFF - - TRBJ2-2 TRBV19
TGCGCCAGTTCTAACGGGTGGGATAGGATGAACACTGAAGCTTTCTTT CASSNGWDRMNTEAFF - - TRBJ1-1 TRBV10-2
TGCGCCAGCAGCTTGAGCGGGGGGTCCCTCTACGAGCAGTACTTC CASSLSGGSLYEQYF TRBD2 few TRBJ2-7 TRBV5-1
TGTGCCAGCAGCCAACGGGGACTGAACACTGAAGCTTTCTTT CASSQRGLNTEAFF - few TRBJ1-1 TRBV3-1
TGTGCCATCAGTGAGGGAAACCAAGAGACCCAGTACTTC CAISEGNQETQYF - - TRBJ2-5 TRBV10-3
TGCGCCAGCAACCATAAACCGACAGGGGGCGGTGAGACCCAGTACTTC CASNHKPTGGGETQYF TRBD1 - TRBJ2-5 TRBV5-1
TGTGCCAGCAGTTACCCTCAGGGGAGCGCCGGGGAGCTGTTTTTT CASSYPQGSAGELFF - - TRBJ2-2 TRBV6-6
TGTGCCAGCAGCACGCGGGGGACCGACAATGAGCAGTTCTTC CASSTRGTDNEQFF TRBD2 - TRBJ2-1 TRBV3-1
TGTGCCATCAGTGAAAGGACGGCCTCCTACGAGCAGTACTTC CAISERTASYEQYF - few TRBJ2-7 TRBV10-3
TGCAGCGTTGGGACGGGACAGGCCTACGAGCAGTACTTC CSVGTGQAYEQYF TRBD1 - TRBJ2-7 TRBV29-1
TGTGCCAGCAGCCCCCAGGGAGGGAACAGTGGCTACACCTTC CASSPQGGNSGYTF - few TRBJ1-2 TRBV6-6
TGCAGCGTTGGCTCGGGGGGCACAGATACGCAGTATTTT CSVGSGGTDTQYF - few TRBJ2-3 TRBV29-1
TGCAGTGCTATCCCAGGGTTTGGGGCTCAGCCCCAGCATTTT CSAIPGFGAQPQHF - few TRBJ1-5 TRBV20-1
TGTGCCAGCAGCTTAGCGCCAAATCAAGAGACCCAGTACTTC CASSLAPNQETQYF - - TRBJ2-5 TRBV11-2
TGTGCCTGGAGTGTAAGCCAGGTGGAAGCTTTCTTT CAWSVSQVEAFF - many TRBJ1-1 TRBV30
TGTGCCAGTCGGGGACGGGGGGTCTACGAGCAGTACTTC CASRGRGVYEQYF TRBD2 - TRBJ2-7 TRBV7-2
TGTGCCAGTGCCTTCACGACCCCGAACAATGAGCAGTTCTTC CASAFTTPNNEQFF - - TRBJ2-1 TRBV12-3/TRBV12-4
TGTGCCAGCAGCCTCACAGCGGCGGAGACCCAGTACTTC CASSLTAAETQYF - many TRBJ2-5 TRBV3-1
TGTGCCAGCAGCGTCGGACAGGGCCCCTATGGCTACACCTTC CASSVGQGPYGYTF TRBD1 few TRBJ1-2 TRBV9
TGCGCCAGCTCAAAGGCCCGGGACAGGGCCCACGAGCAGTACTTC CASSKARDRAHEQYF TRBD1 few TRBJ2-7 TRBV4-1
TGCAGCGTTGGCAACACTGAAGCTTTCTTT CSVGNTEAFF - - TRBJ1-1 TRBV29-1
TGTGCATGCCGGGCTTCCCAGTGGGAGACCCAGTACTTC CACRASQWETQYF - many TRBJ2-5 TRBV6-5
TGCGCGGGGACTTCCAGCACAGATACGCAGTATTTT CAGTSSTDTQYF - - TRBJ2-3 TRBV20-1
TGCGCCAGCAGCCACGCCAGGGATCTATCGAACACTGAAGCTTTCTTT CASSHARDLSNTEAFF - few TRBJ1-1 TRBV4-1
TGTGCCAGCAGTTACCGGGGAAAAAATGAAAAACTGTTTTTT CASSYRGKNEKLFF - - TRBJ1-4 TRBV6-2/TRBV6-3
TGCAGCGTTGAAGGGGGGACAGGGACCTACGAGCAGTACTTC CSVEGGTGTYEQYF TRBD1 few TRBJ2-7 TRBV29-1
TGCGCCAGCAGCTTGGCACTCCTATGGCAGGGCAATCAGCCCCAGCATTTT CASSLALLWQGNQPQHF - - TRBJ1-5 TRBV5-1
TGTGCCAGCAGCCAGGGGGTTCTTCAAGAGACCCAGTACTTC CASSQGVLQETQYF - many TRBJ2-5 TRBV3-1
TGTGCCAGCAGCACCCTAACCGGGCGTAAGTTAAATGAGCAGTTCTTC CASSTLTGRKLNEQFF - many TRBJ2-1 TRBV7-8
- CASILAEAFF - - TRBJ1-1 TRBV3-1
TGTGCCAGCTCACCACCGCGAGCGGGGGGACCCAGAACATACAATGAGCAGTTCTTC CASSPPRAGGPRTYNEQFF TRBD2 few TRBJ2-1 TRBV18
TGTGCCAGAGCAAGGGCGAACACTGAAGCTTTCTTT CARARANTEAFF - many TRBJ1-1 TRBV11-3
TGTGCCAGCAGTTTGGGACAGGCTTATTCACCCCTCCACTTT CASSLGQAYSPLHF TRBD1 - TRBJ1-6 TRBV12-3/TRBV12-4